This T cell receptor beta chain was found in a study of T cells after somatic rescue of genetic block. There are 17 residues in the CDR3. In germline, CDR1 is MGHRA, CDR2 YSYEKL. After removal of 1 base from V and 3 bases from J, the junction contained 9 bases not matched to a gene. Libraries were prepared by immunoSEQ multiplex PCR; TCRdb keeps only in-frame clonotypes and omits some of them. The sample records 70,000 or so clones, just under 95% being singletons. This rearrangement joins TRBV4-1 to TRBJ2-1; TRBD2 matches at 7 bases. This clonotype originated in a man aged 35 to 55. Sequencing input: peripheral blood mononuclear cells (PBMCs). Here the CDR3 DNA reads TGCGCCAGCAGCCAAGTCGAAGGGACTACCCACTACAATGAGCAGTTCTTC. Translating it yields CASSQVEGTTHYNEQFF.